This entry lists 20 T cell receptor beta chains sequenced from one sample in a study of T cell responses to AZD1222 COVID-19 vaccine. Sequencing used immunoSEQ multiplex PCR; TCRdb keeps in-frame clones, though not all of them. This sample has about 120,000 clones; roughly 84% occur once, and the top ten carry 0.95% to 1.5%. Sequenced here: peripheral blood, sampled on day 0 of AZD1222 vaccination. Receptors originate from an adult in good health.

The gene calls are TRBV12-3 or TRBV12-4 and TRBJ1-5, with D uncertain. Trimming removed 2 bases from V and 6 bases from J, with 5 bases in between. This CDR3 spans 12 amino acids. The CDR3 nucleotides are TGTGCCAGCAGTTTAAATCCTCAGCCCCAGCATTTT. This codes for CASSLNPQPQHF.

CDR3 residues: CASSLSRSYEQYF. In DNA form, the CDR3 reads TGTGCCAGCAGTTTATCCCGGAGCTACGAGCAGTACTTC. This sequence joins TRBV27 and TRBJ2-7, with D hard to call. Germline V CDR1 and CDR2: MNHEY, SMNVEV (reference sequence). This CDR3 is 13 amino acids long. The germline V and J ends were trimmed by 0 bases and 3 bases, with 6 bases remaining between them.

This sequence joins TRBV7-9 and TRBJ1-1, with D tentatively TRBD1 (6 bases). The CDR3 has 15 residues. V dropped 4 bases and J dropped 1 base, with 13 bases sitting between them. Germline loops: CDR1 SEHNR, CDR2 FQNEAQ (reference sequence). CDR3 amino acids: CASSYTGHTNTEAFF. The CDR3 DNA sequence: TGTGCCAGCAGCTACACGGGACATACGAACACTGAAGCTTTCTTT.

This clone has a single count. The rearrangement uses TRBV29-1 and TRBJ1-2, with D possibly being TRBD1 (6 bases). V was cut by 4 bases and J by 4 bases, with 13 bases left in between. CDR1 and CDR2 (germline): SQVTM, ANQGSEA. The CDR3 has 13 amino acids. The CDR3 is CSVGTGQTYGYTF. In DNA form, the CDR3 reads TGCAGCGTTGGGACCGGACAGACCTATGGCTACACCTTC. The complete variable domain, with remaining parts taken from reference TRBV29-1 and TRBJ1-2, reads SAVISQKPSRDICQRGTSLTIQCQVDSQVTMMFWYRQQPGQSLTLIATANQGSEATYESGFVIDKFPISRPNLTFSTLTVSNMSPEDSSIYLCSVGTGQTYGYTFGSGTRLTVV.

The chain uses TRBV4-1 and TRBJ1-6; tentative D call: TRBD1 (5 bases). From germline, CDR1 is MGHRA and CDR2 YSYEKL. The CDR3 is 18 amino acids. V was clipped by 0 bases and J by 2 bases, with 14 bases between them. The CDR3 here is CASSQEGDAGTYNSPLHF. CDR3 DNA sequence: TGCGCCAGCAGCCAAGAGGGGGACGCAGGGACCTATAATTCACCCCTCCACTTT.

The genes are TRBV5-1 and TRBJ2-7; TRBD1 agrees at 9 bases. The ends lost 4 bases at V and 6 bases at J; junction bases unmatched: 11. Germline lookup yields CDR1 SGHRS and CDR2 YFSETQ. This CDR3 spans 15 amino acids. The CDR3 reads CASSVRGTGFFEQYF. The CDR3 DNA reads as TGCGCCAGCAGCGTGCGCGGGACAGGGTTCTTCGAGCAGTACTTC.

The chain recombines TRBV6-6 with TRBJ2-7, with 11 bases aligning to TRBD1. The germline V gene encodes CDR1 MNHNY and CDR2 SVGAGI (reference sequence). The CDR3 is 16 residues long. V lost 5 bases, J lost 6 bases, and 12 bases stayed unmatched. The CDR3 spells CASSRPPGQGVFEQYF. The CDR3 coding sequence is TGTGCCAGCAGTAGACCTCCGGGACAGGGGGTTTTCGAGCAGTACTTC.

CDR3 protein: CASSRGSQYEQYF. CDR3 coding DNA: TGTGCCAGCAGCCGGGGGTCCCAGTACGAGCAGTACTTC. The rearrangement uses TRBV5-6 and TRBJ2-7; the D gene is possibly TRBD2 (6 bases). V was cut by 4 bases and J by 4 bases, with 12 bases left in between. This CDR3 spans 13 amino acids. Germline lookup yields CDR1 SGHDT and CDR2 YYEEEE.

The count of this clone is one. V and J are TRBV4-1 and TRBJ2-7, with a possible D match to TRBD2 (6 bases). Germline V gene sequence: CDR1 MGHRA, CDR2 YSYEKL. V gave up 2 bases and J gave up 5 bases, with 10 bases separating them. This CDR3 has 13 amino acids. The DNA for the CDR3 is TGCGCCAGCAGCCAACGGAGGGCGAACGAGCAGTACTTC. This codes for CASSQRRANEQYF.

This clone was detected a few times. The rearrangement links TRBV19 to TRBJ1-1; D unresolved. This CDR3 is 13 amino acids long. Per the germline V gene, CDR1 is LNHDA and CDR2 is SQIVND (reference sequence). Trimming shortened V by 7 bases and J by 2 bases, and 11 bases separated the two germline ends. The CDR3 bases are TGTGCCAGTAAAAAGCGCCTAAACACTGAAGCTTTCTTT. It yields the protein CASKKRLNTEAFF.

The rearrangement links TRBV27 to TRBJ2-7, with unresolved D. V lost 4 bases and J 2 bases, leaving 12 bases between the germline ends. The CDR3 has 14 residues. Germline CDR1 MNHEY, CDR2 SMNVEV (reference sequence). The CDR3 sequence: CASSSPGNPYEQYF. Written as DNA, the CDR3 is TGTGCCAGCAGTTCCCCCGGTAACCCCTACGAGCAGTACTTC.

The V gene is TRBV29-1, the J gene TRBJ2-5; 7 nucleotides align to TRBD1. Germline assignment: CDR1 SQVTM and CDR2 ANQGSEA. This CDR3 comprises 12 residues. The CDR3 here is CRFIGQAVGRYF. In DNA form, the CDR3 reads TGCCGTTTCATCGGACAGGCCGTAGGCAGGTACTTC.

This clone has only a few counts. The CDR3 protein is CASSQGVGNGYTF. The CDR3 coding sequence is TGTGCCAGCAGCCAGGGTGTCGGTAATGGCTACACCTTC. This rearrangement joins TRBV4-2 to TRBJ1-2; no definite D call. Trimming stripped 3 bases from V and 6 bases from J, with 11 bases between. Germline CDR1 LGHNA, CDR2 YNFKEQ. CDR3 length: 13 residues.

J is TRBJ1-2 and V is TRBV27; D is ambiguous. Trimming stripped 5 bases from V and 2 bases from J, with 9 bases between. This CDR3 is 13 amino acids long. CDR1 is MNHEY and CDR2 is SMNVEV in the germline V gene (reference sequence). The CDR3 DNA reads TGTGCCAGCAGTACGACACAGAACTATGGCTACACCTTC. This sequence encodes CASSTTQNYGYTF.

This clone was detected only a few times. V and J are TRBV19 and TRBJ2-1, with 10 bases aligning to TRBD2. CDR1 and CDR2 from the germline V gene are LNHDA and SQIVND (reference sequence). CDR3 length equals 17 residues. V dropped 0 bases and J dropped 9; count of bases not matched to a gene: 11. In DNA, the CDR3 is TGTGCCAGTAGTATAGATTGGAGCGGGGGGGTGTATGGTGAGCAGTTCTTC. It encodes CASSIDWSGGVYGEQFF.

The chain uses TRBV5-8 and TRBJ1-1; D unclear. With 1 base removed from V and 1 base from J, the gap between germline ends came to 8 bases. The CDR3 runs 14 residues. From germline, CDR1 is SGHTS and CDR2 YDEGEE. CDR3 DNA sequence: TGTGCCAGCAGCTTGCTAAGCTGGAACACTGAAGCTTTCTTT. Translation: CASSLLSWNTEAFF.

The chain couples TRBV5-6 to TRBJ2-1; D perhaps matches TRBD2 (5 bases). This CDR3 comprises 15 residues. V dropped 5 bases and J dropped 2 bases, with 14 bases sitting between them. CDR1 SGHDT and CDR2 YYEEEE come from the germline V gene. The CDR3 region is CASRDEGLTYNEQFF. The CDR3 nucleotides read TGTGCCAGCAGAGACGAGGGATTAACCTACAATGAGCAGTTCTTC. The full variable domain, its missing parts supplied by reference TRBV5-6 and TRBJ2-1, is DAGVTQSPTHLIKTRGQQVTLRCSPKSGHDTVSWYQQALGQGPQFIFQYYEEEERQRGNFPDRFSGHQFPNYSSELNVNALLLGDSALYLCASRDEGLTYNEQFFGPGTRLTVL.

The chain carries TRBV5-1 and TRBJ1-4; 8 nucleotides agree with TRBD1. Germline V gene lookup returns CDR1 SGHRS and CDR2 YFSETQ. The CDR3 spans 16 residues. V trimming: 4 bases; J trimming: 0 bases; junction bases outside the gene matches: 5. CDR3 protein: CASSPGTGPTNEKLFF. In DNA, the CDR3 is TGCGCCAGCAGCCCCGGGACAGGACCAACTAATGAAAAACTGTTTTTT.

V gene TRBV6-5 combines with J gene TRBJ2-7, with D possibly being TRBD1 (5 bases). CDR1 is MNHEY and CDR2 is SVGAGI in the germline V gene. The CDR3 sequence is 14 residues long. V was trimmed by 2 bases and J by 0 bases, leaving 8 bases between them. The CDR3 nucleotides read TGTGCCAGCAGTTACGACAGCACCTCCTACGAGCAGTACTTC. Its translation is CASSYDSTSYEQYF.

J is TRBJ1-2 and V is TRBV3-1 (or the pseudogene TRBV3-2); the D gene is possibly TRBD1 (6 bases). CDR3 length: 16 residues. V was cut by 1 base and J by 5 bases, with 17 bases left in between. Germline V lookup: CDR1 LGHDT, CDR2 YNNKEL (reference sequence). CDR3: CASSQVTSGQGYGYTF. The CDR3 DNA sequence: TGTGCCAGCAGCCAAGTAACGTCCGGCCAGGGGTATGGCTACACCTTC.